The 13 T cell receptor delta chains below come from one sample, sequenced in a study of Vδ1+ human thymocytes. Their recognized antigens are unknown. Overall study results and limits: Highly polyclonal TRG and TRD repertoires with Gaussian CDR3 length distributions appeared in thymus.

Extracted RNA was reverse transcribed into cDNA. The CDR3 regions were amplified by multiplex PCR from V-gene primers to a constant-region primer. TCRdb re-called the multiplex PCR reads using CATT. The repertoire consists of more than 45,000 delta-chain clones, with around 15% occurring once and the leading ten covering around 0.37%. Sequencing input: Vdelta1+ gamma-delta thymocytes from the thymus. Documented subset: FACS-sorted CD3+ TCRalphabeta- TCRVdelta1+ TCRVdelta2- thymocytes. These TCRs come from a girl in the first two years of life who had congenital heart surgery.

This rearrangement joins TRDV2 to TRDJ1, with D possibly being TRDD3 (6 bases). V lost 0 bases to trimming and J lost 0 bases, with 16 bases between them. Germline CDR1 reads GEAIGNYY; CDR2 reads EKD. The CDR3 totals 17 residues. CDR3 sequence (DNA): TGTGCCTGTGACACCCAGTATCTGGGGAGGTACACCGATAAACTCATCTTT. As protein: CACDTQYLGRYTDKLIF.

This clone was recorded a few times. The V call is TRDV1, the J call TRDJ1; 10 nucleotides agree with TRDD3. Germline V gene sequence: CDR1 TSWWSYY, CDR2 QGS. The CDR3 sequence is 21 residues long. V was clipped by 5 bases and J by 1 base; unmatched bases: 22. The CDR3, as DNA: TGTGCTCTTGGGTTTCCCCCGGATGTGACTGGGGGATGCTCGACCACCGATAAACTCATCTTT. Protein product: CALGFPPDVTGGCSTTDKLIF.

Only a few counts were recorded for this clone. This chain uses TRDV1 with TRDJ1; no definite D call. CDR1 is TSWWSYY and CDR2 is QGS in the germline V gene. The ends were cut back, 4 bases at V and 3 bases at J, with 12 bases in the middle. The CDR3 covers 14 residues. The CDR3 DNA sequence: TGTGCTCTTGGGGTTCAAAGACCTTCCGATAAACTCATCTTT. It translates to CALGVQRPSDKLIF.

The chain uses TRDV1 and TRDJ1, with TRDD3 matching 12 bases. Trimming removed 5 bases from V and 3 bases from J; junction bases left unmatched: 7. The germline V gene encodes CDR1 TSWWSYY and CDR2 QGS. This CDR3 has 16 residues. The CDR3 protein is CALGNPGGYGADKLIF. CDR3 bases: TGTGCTCTTGGGAACCCTGGGGGATACGGGGCCGATAAACTCATCTTT.

This clone was seen a handful of times. This chain connects TRDV1 to TRDJ1; 8 nucleotides align to TRDD3. Germline CDR1 reads TSWWSYY; CDR2 reads QGS. V gave up 2 bases and J gave up 1 base; unmatched junction bases: 24. The CDR3 totals 22 residues. The CDR3 loop is CALGEILGPDWGYPRCTDKLIF. CDR3 DNA: TGTGCTCTTGGGGAAATACTCGGTCCAGATTGGGGATACCCGAGATGCACCGATAAACTCATCTTT.

The chain uses TRDV1 and TRDJ1; a weak D match, TRDD3 (8 bases). This CDR3 is 20 amino acids long. CDR1 and CDR2 (germline): TSWWSYY, QGS. V was shortened by 5 bases and J by 0 bases, with 28 bases between the two germline ends. CDR3 coding DNA: TGTGCTCTTGGGTCCACCTTTCCTACGCTGGGGGACCCGTACACCGATAAACTCATCTTT. This encodes CALGSTFPTLGDPYTDKLIF.

The sample holds a few counts of this clone. Mismatch with germline at one junction end may stem from a read error. The chain couples TRDV1 to TRDJ1; D uncertain. The CDR3 is made up of 15 amino acids. From germline, CDR1 is TSWWSYY and CDR2 QGS. CDR3 residues: CALGVIRGHTYKLIF. In DNA form, the CDR3 reads TGTGCTCTTGGGGTCATCCGGGGCCACACCTATAAACTCATCTTT.

The genes are TRDV1 and TRDJ1, with D possibly being TRDD3 (6 bases). Germline CDR1 reads TSWWSYY; CDR2 reads QGS. V was shortened by 3 bases and J by 0 bases, with 35 bases between the two germline ends. CDR3 length: 23 residues. The CDR3 DNA is TGTGCTCTTGGGGATCCCCCCGGGCTTGCCCACTTGACAGGGGATCACTACACCGATAAACTCATCTTT. This gives the protein CALGDPPGLAHLTGDHYTDKLIF.

This clone was seen only a few times. The chain links TRDV1 to TRDJ1, with 8 bases matching TRDD3. The V gene end was trimmed by 5 bases and the J gene end by 7 bases; junction bases not matched to a gene: 18. From germline, CDR1 is TSWWSYY and CDR2 QGS. This CDR3 is 17 amino acids long. Here the CDR3 reads CALGSEDWGYRASKLIF. CDR3 DNA sequence: TGTGCTCTTGGGTCTGAGGACTGGGGATACCGTGCAAGTAAACTCATCTTT.

In its sample, this clone was seen a few times. This sample also contains other DNA sequences that code for the same CDR3. The chain couples TRDV1 to TRDJ1, with D possibly TRDD3 on 6 matching bases. This CDR3 spans 16 amino acids. V was pared by 0 bases and J by 0 bases, with 11 bases between. Germline V gene data show CDR1 as TSWWSYY and CDR2 as QGS. The CDR3 nucleotides read TGTGCTCTTGGGGAACTGTCGGGGGACTACACCGATAAACTCATCTTT. This sequence encodes CALGELSGDYTDKLIF.

This clone turned up a few times. One base away lies a much larger clone, so this may be a sequencing read error. Additional DNA sequences in this sample encode the identical CDR3. This chain connects TRAV29/DV5 to TRDJ4, with D possibly being TRDD3 (5 bases). The germline CDR1 and CDR2 sequences are NSMFDY and ISSIKDK. The CDR3 has 12 amino acids. The CDR3 nucleotides are TGTGCCGCACAGGGTGGGGCCAGACCCCTGATCTTT. Amino acid sequence: CAAQGGARPLIF.

V gene TRDV1 combines with J gene TRDJ1; TRDD3 aligns across 8 bases. This CDR3 is built from 18 residues. V lost 7 bases, J lost 2 bases, and 18 bases stayed unmatched. The germline CDR1 and CDR2 sequences are TSWWSYY and QGS. CDR3 nucleotides: TGTGCTCTTGCATCCTACGTCGAACTGGGGGGTCTAACCGATAAACTCATCTTT. It translates to CALASYVELGGLTDKLIF.

In this sample, this clone turned up a few times. The V gene is TRDV1, the J gene TRDJ1; a possible D gene is TRDD3 (6 bases). The CDR3 totals 16 residues. The V and J ends lost 9 bases and 1 base respectively, with 21 bases between them. Per germline, CDR1 TSWWSYY and CDR2 QGS. CDR3 amino acids: CALTFLRGGGTDKLIF. The CDR3 nucleotides read TGTGCTCTCACCTTTCTACGGGGTGGGGGCACCGATAAACTCATCTTT.